This TCR beta chain was documented in a study of blood T cell repertoires in COVID-19. Libraries were prepared by immunoSEQ multiplex PCR; TCRdb keeps only in-frame clonotypes and omits some of them. The repertoire holds roughly 200,000 clones, with 85% to 90% as singletons. The CDR3 length is 13 residues. CDR1 and CDR2 (germline): SNHLY, FYNNEI. The V end was cut by 1 base, the J end by 11 bases, with 13 bases between. Specimen: PBMCs or T cells enriched from blood (not recorded which). This rearrangement joins TRBV2 to TRBJ2-3; TRBD2 might be the D (5 bases). This receptor was obtained from a woman aged 50 to 60 in a cohort exposed to, infected with or recovered from COVID-19 (not recorded which). In DNA form, the CDR3 reads TGTGCCAGCAGTGAAGTGTCGGAGGCGCGGCAGTATTTT. The encoded protein is CASSEVSEARQYF.